Below, 30 T cell receptor beta chains from the same sample are listed, as sequenced in a study of PD-L1 blockade in urothelial cancer. Repertoires were generated with immunoSEQ multiplex PCR, while TCRdb's copy carries only in-frame clones and drops some. Of roughly 16,000 clones in the sample, 89% were seen once. Specified time point: pretreatment peripheral blood. The source was PBMCs, collected around atezolizumab (anti-PD-L1) treatment. The receptors here all came from a man aged 65 to 79 with urothelial cancer.

This clone was seen once. The V and J genes are TRBV6-1 and TRBJ2-1; 7 bases agree with TRBD2. J lost 0 bases, V lost 9 bases, and 5 bases had no gene match. CDR3 size: 14 residues. Per germline, CDR1 MNHNS and CDR2 SASEGT. The CDR3 nucleotides read TGTGCCAGTCGGGAGGACATCTCCTACAATGAGCAGTTCTTC. Its protein product is CASREDISYNEQFF.

The rearrangement joins TRBV5-1 to TRBJ2-5, with D maybe TRBD2 (7 bases). Trimming shortened V by 0 bases and J by 3 bases, and 12 bases separated the two germline ends. Germline assignment: CDR1 SGHRS and CDR2 YFSETQ. This CDR3 has 15 residues. CDR3 protein: CASSLATGREETQYF. DNA of the CDR3: TGCGCCAGCAGCTTGGCAACAGGGAGGGAAGAGACCCAGTACTTC.

The chain's CDR3 is CASSLAGRGQETQYF. CDR3 sequence (DNA): TGTGCCAGCAGCTTGGCGGGCAGGGGGCAAGAGACCCAGTACTTC. V and J are TRBV5-4 and TRBJ2-5; TRBD1 aligns across 7 bases. CDR1 SGHNT and CDR2 YYREEE come from the germline V gene (reference sequence). V dropped 0 bases and J dropped 2; count of bases not matched to a gene: 4. The CDR3 length is 15 residues.

The rearrangement uses TRBV27 and TRBJ2-5, with D uncertain. The V and J ends lost 6 bases and 4 bases respectively, with 12 bases between them. The CDR3 is 13 residues long. Germline V lookup: CDR1 MNHEY, CDR2 SMNVEV (reference sequence). The CDR3 here is CASSLMRSETQYF. CDR3 DNA: TGTGCCAGCAGCCTTATGCGTTCAGAGACCCAGTACTTC.

The rearrangement links TRBV5-6 to TRBJ1-6; 8 bases are a match to TRBD1. This CDR3 comprises 16 residues. Germline V CDR1 and CDR2: SGHDT, YYEEEE. Losses at the gene ends were 5 bases for V and 8 bases for J; bases not matched to a gene: 12. In DNA, the CDR3 is TGTGCCAGCAGGGGGCAGGGGGCGACAACCCATTCACCCCTCCACTTT. Translated, it gives CASRGQGATTHSPLHF.

This clone was found once. The rearrangement joins TRBV18 to TRBJ1-5; the match to TRBD1 covers 7 bases. The ends lost 3 bases at V and 2 bases at J; junction bases unmatched: 7. Germline CDR1 and CDR2: KGHSH and LQKENI. CDR3 size: 16 residues. CDR3 sequence: CASSPGQDARNQPQHF. CDR3 bases: TGTGCCAGCTCACCCGGACAGGATGCACGCAATCAGCCCCAGCATTTT.

This clone was observed a single time. The chain couples TRBV5-1 to TRBJ2-7, with 7 bases aligning to TRBD2. This CDR3 has 17 residues. From germline, CDR1 is SGHRS and CDR2 YFSETQ. The V gene end was trimmed by 4 bases and the J gene end by 0 bases; junction bases not matched to a gene: 13. The CDR3 region is CASSPKGRGSNSYEQYF. CDR3 nucleotide sequence: TGCGCCAGCAGCCCCAAAGGGCGGGGGTCAAACTCCTACGAGCAGTACTTC.

This clone was found a few times. This chain joins TRBV25-1 and TRBJ2-7; 7 bases match TRBD1. Per germline, CDR1 MGHDK and CDR2 SYGVNS. The CDR3 sequence is 13 residues long. V was clipped by 4 bases and J by 6 bases; unmatched bases: 6. CDR3 protein: CASSARGKSEQYF. The CDR3 nucleotides read TGTGCCAGCAGTGCCAGGGGGAAAAGCGAGCAGTACTTC.

The chain combines TRBV4-1 with TRBJ1-4; D unclear. The V end was cut by 1 base, the J end by 7 bases, with 13 bases between. This CDR3 comprises 15 residues. Germline V gene sequence: CDR1 MGHRA, CDR2 YSYEKL. The CDR3 nucleotides are TGCGCCAGCAGCCAAGCATCTAGGTTCCCTGAAAAACTGTTTTTT. Its translation is CASSQASRFPEKLFF.

This chain uses TRBV10-1 with TRBJ1-6; D is undetermined. CDR1 WNHNN and CDR2 SYGVQD come from the germline V gene (reference sequence). The ends were cut back, 3 bases at V and 0 bases at J, with 9 bases in the middle. There are 16 residues in the CDR3. The CDR3 DNA sequence: TGCGCCAGCAGTGAAGATCGAGGCTCCTATAATTCACCCCTCCACTTT. Translation gives CASSEDRGSYNSPLHF.

The CDR3 DNA is TGCAGCGTTCGGGGGGACTCCTATAATTCACCCCTCCACTTT. Protein product: CSVRGDSYNSPLHF. V is TRBV29-1 and J is TRBJ1-6, with a tentative D call TRBD1 (5 bases). The CDR3 spans 14 residues. The V and J ends lost 5 bases and 0 bases respectively, with 8 bases between them. Germline V gene sequence: CDR1 SQVTM, CDR2 ANQGSEA. Combining the CDR3 with reference TRBV29-1 and TRBJ1-6 gives the whole variable domain SAVISQKPSRDICQRGTSLTIQCQVDSQVTMMFWYRQQPGQSLTLIATANQGSEATYESGFVIDKFPISRPNLTFSTLTVSNMSPEDSSIYLCSVRGDSYNSPLHFGNGTRLTVT.

The chain couples TRBV12-5 to TRBJ2-5, with D tentatively TRBD1 (6 bases). Germline V gene lookup returns CDR1 LGHNT and CDR2 FRNRAP. There are 15 residues in the CDR3. V lost 0 bases to trimming and J lost 4 bases, with 12 bases between them. The CDR3 loop is CASGLVLGGRETQYF. In DNA form, the CDR3 reads TGTGCTAGTGGTTTGGTACTAGGGGGAAGAGAGACCCAGTACTTC.

The chain combines TRBV19 with TRBJ2-7; D is perhaps TRBD2 (7 bases). Trimming stripped 3 bases from V and 7 bases from J, with 16 bases between. CDR1 and CDR2 from the germline V gene are LNHDA and SQIVND (reference sequence). CDR3 size: 14 residues. The CDR3 loop reads CASSMGGGSGEQYF. DNA for the CDR3: TGTGCCAGTAGTATGGGGGGGGGCAGCGGAGAGCAGTACTTC.

This clone has only a few counts. The rearrangement joins TRBV19 to TRBJ1-5; D not certain. Germline assignment: CDR1 LNHDA and CDR2 SQIVND (reference sequence). CDR3 length: 15 amino acids. V dropped 6 bases and J dropped 4 bases, with 16 bases sitting between them. Here the CDR3 reads CASRRTEAGNQPQHF. The CDR3, as DNA: TGTGCCAGTAGGCGGACTGAAGCCGGGAATCAGCCCCAGCATTTT.

This chain connects TRBV28 to TRBJ1-4, with unresolved D. The germline V gene encodes CDR1 MDHEN and CDR2 SYDVKM. V lost 5 bases to trimming and J lost 0 bases, with 19 bases between them. The CDR3 is 18 amino acids. CDR3 residues: CASSGRRGAPPTNEKLFF. The CDR3 DNA sequence: TGTGCCAGCAGTGGAAGAAGAGGTGCGCCCCCAACTAATGAAAAACTGTTTTTT.

This chain links TRBV13 with TRBJ2-2; 8 nucleotides line up with TRBD1. Germline CDR1 and CDR2: PRHDT and FYEKMQ (reference sequence). There are 15 residues in the CDR3. V was clipped by 5 bases and J by 1 base; unmatched bases: 3. CDR3 protein: CASSQGTGNTGELFF. In DNA form, the CDR3 reads TGTGCCAGCAGCCAGGGGACAGGGAACACCGGGGAGCTGTTTTTT. Combining the CDR3 with reference TRBV13 and TRBJ2-2 gives the whole variable domain AAGVIQSPRHLIKEKRETATLKCYPIPRHDTVYWYQQGPGQDPQFLISFYEKMQSDKGSIPDRFSAQQFSDYHSELNMSSLELGDSALYFCASSQGTGNTGELFFGEGSRLTVL.

The rearrangement uses TRBV6-5 and TRBJ2-3; TRBD2 is a possible D gene (6 bases). The CDR3 has 14 amino acids. Trimming took 6 bases from V and 1 from J, leaving 11 bases between them. In germline, CDR1 is MNHEY, CDR2 SVGAGI. The CDR3 DNA is TGTGCCAGCAGCCCTATAGCGGGCACAGATACGCAGTATTTT. This gives the protein CASSPIAGTDTQYF.

In DNA, the CDR3 is TGTGCCAGCAGTTTATTGACTAGCGGGGGGTTGGGTAGCACAGATACGCAGTATTTT. Translating it yields CASSLLTSGGLGSTDTQYF. The rearrangement links TRBV27 to TRBJ2-3, with 13 bases aligning to TRBD2. The CDR3 covers 19 residues. V was clipped by 1 base and J by 0 bases; unmatched bases: 7. From germline, CDR1 is MNHEY and CDR2 SMNVEV (reference sequence).

The V gene is TRBV7-8, the J gene TRBJ2-3; a possible D gene is TRBD2 (6 bases). Germline CDR1 is SGHVS and CDR2 is FQNEAQ. V lost 4 bases and J lost 0, with 11 bases in between. The CDR3 spans 15 residues. The CDR3 here is CASSWAGSSTDTQYF. As DNA, the CDR3 is TGTGCCAGCAGCTGGGCGGGGTCGAGCACAGATACGCAGTATTTT.

This chain uses TRBV30 with TRBJ2-1, with D possibly matching TRBD1 (6 bases). Trimming took off 2 bases at V and 5 bases at J, with 10 bases between the two ends. CDR1 and CDR2 (germline): GTSNPN, SVGIG (reference sequence). This CDR3 is built from 13 residues. The chain's CDR3 is CAWSKDRHNEQFF. The CDR3 DNA reads as TGTGCCTGGAGTAAGGACAGACACAATGAGCAGTTCTTC.

This CDR3 is CAYAAGGLGDTQYF. The CDR3 region has the DNA TGTGCCTATGCAGCGGGGGGGCTGGGAGATACGCAGTATTTT. The chain employs TRBV30 and TRBJ2-3, with TRBD2 matching over 10 bases. This CDR3 has 14 residues. Germline CDR1 and CDR2: GTSNPN and SVGIG (reference sequence). V shed 7 bases and J 5 bases; nucleotides not matched to a gene: 9.

J is TRBJ2-7 and V is TRBV15; a weak D match, TRBD1 (5 bases). V lost 0 bases, J lost 1 base, and 10 bases lay in between. The germline gives CDR1 LNHNV, CDR2 YYDKDF (reference sequence). This CDR3 spans 15 amino acids. The CDR3 here is CATSRDRDSSYEQYF. The CDR3 DNA reads as TGTGCCACCAGCAGAGATAGAGACAGTTCCTACGAGCAGTACTTC.

The chain joins TRBV5-1 to TRBJ1-4; 10 nucleotides agree with TRBD1. Germline V gene lookup returns CDR1 SGHRS and CDR2 YFSETQ. The CDR3 runs to 13 residues. Trimming cost V 3 bases and J 12 bases; bases outside gene matches: 5. The CDR3 protein is CASSSLDRGELFF. The CDR3 DNA is TGCGCCAGCAGCTCCTTGGACAGGGGGGAACTGTTTTTT.

This clone has a single count. The rearrangement joins TRBV18 to TRBJ2-1; the D gene is possibly TRBD1 (5 bases). There are 15 residues in the CDR3. The V end was cut by 2 bases, the J end by 1 base, with 9 bases between. CDR1 is KGHSH, CDR2 LQKENI, per germline. This CDR3 is CASSPGAESYNEQFF. In nucleotides, the CDR3 is TGTGCCAGCTCACCAGGGGCAGAGTCCTACAATGAGCAGTTCTTC.

The chain has TRBV5-1 and TRBJ1-2, with 7 nucleotides matching TRBD1. This CDR3 has 15 residues. Germline V lookup: CDR1 SGHRS, CDR2 YFSETQ. V shed 5 bases and J 0 bases; nucleotides not matched to a gene: 7. This chain's CDR3 is CASRSWGTANYGYTF. As DNA, the CDR3 is TGCGCCAGCAGATCCTGGGGGACAGCTAACTATGGCTACACCTTC.

The chain links TRBV13 to TRBJ2-7, with D tentatively TRBD2 (6 bases). CDR1 and CDR2 from the germline V gene are PRHDT and FYEKMQ (reference sequence). This CDR3 contains 14 residues. V dropped 4 bases and J dropped 1 base, with 11 bases sitting between them. In DNA, the CDR3 is TGTGCCAGCAGCTGGGGACTGTCGTCCTACGAGCAGTACTTC. Encoded protein: CASSWGLSSYEQYF. Full variable domain (rest looked up from reference TRBV13 and TRBJ2-7): AAGVIQSPRHLIKEKRETATLKCYPIPRHDTVYWYQQGPGQDPQFLISFYEKMQSDKGSIPDRFSAQQFSDYHSELNMSSLELGDSALYFCASSWGLSSYEQYFGPGTRLTVT.

Only a few counts were recorded for this clone. V gene TRBV5-1 combines with J gene TRBJ2-3; 8 bases align to TRBD1. CDR1 and CDR2 (germline): SGHRS, YFSETQ. The trim removed 0 bases at V and 6 bases at J, leaving 9 bases unmatched. The CDR3 contains 16 residues. In nucleotides, the CDR3 is TGCGCCAGCAGCTTGGCAGGGGGCGCTCAAGCGGATACGCAGTATTTT. Its translation: CASSLAGGAQADTQYF.

V is TRBV5-1 and J is TRBJ1-1; tentative D call: TRBD1 (5 bases). The germline V and J ends were trimmed by 6 bases and 1 base, with 10 bases remaining between them. This CDR3 is 13 amino acids long. The germline gives CDR1 SGHRS, CDR2 YFSETQ. The CDR3 protein is CASTGHGNTEAFF. In DNA, the CDR3 is TGCGCCAGCACTGGACACGGGAACACTGAAGCTTTCTTT.

This clone was seen only a few times. This chain links TRBV4-1 with TRBJ1-1, with 8 positions matching TRBD1. Germline V CDR1 and CDR2: MGHRA, YSYEKL. With 4 bases clipped from V and 8 bases from J, the junction kept 9 bases outside the gene matches. This CDR3 comprises 14 residues. The CDR3 loop is CASSPVQGAGEAFF. Here the CDR3 DNA reads TGCGCCAGCAGCCCGGTTCAGGGGGCGGGCGAAGCTTTCTTT.

This clone came up a few times. The rearrangement uses TRBV4-1 and TRBJ1-1; maybe TRBD1 (6 bases). The CDR3 consists of 16 residues. Germline CDR1 is MGHRA and CDR2 is YSYEKL. V dropped 1 base and J dropped 0 bases, with 12 bases sitting between them. CDR3 coding DNA: TGCGCCAGCAGCCAAGCCAGGGGCACCATGAACACTGAAGCTTTCTTT. As protein: CASSQARGTMNTEAFF.